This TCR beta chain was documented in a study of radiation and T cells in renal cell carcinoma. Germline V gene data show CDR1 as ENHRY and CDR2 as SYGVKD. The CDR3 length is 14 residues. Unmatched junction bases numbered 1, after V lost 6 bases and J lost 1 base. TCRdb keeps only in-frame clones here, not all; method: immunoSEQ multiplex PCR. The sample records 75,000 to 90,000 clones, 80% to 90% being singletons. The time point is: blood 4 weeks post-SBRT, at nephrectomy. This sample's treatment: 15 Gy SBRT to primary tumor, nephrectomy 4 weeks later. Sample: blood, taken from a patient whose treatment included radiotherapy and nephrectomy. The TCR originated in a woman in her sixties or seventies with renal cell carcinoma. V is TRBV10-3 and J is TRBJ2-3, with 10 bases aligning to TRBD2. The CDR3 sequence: CAIRAGGRTDTQYF. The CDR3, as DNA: TGTGCCATCAGAGCGGGGGGGCGCACAGATACGCAGTATTTT.